The T cell receptor beta chain described here comes from a study of Graves' ophthalmopathy and Graves' hyperthyroidism. Study-wide points: The blood repertoire also included most expanded thyroid clonotypes above 0.001 frequency.

For repertoire sequencing, the TCR beta CDR3 regions were amplified from RNA transcripts. HTBI-primed first-round RT-PCR preceded second-round multiplex PCR. Each CDR3 protein gets one entry after TCRdb re-called the multiplex PCR reads with MiXCR. Of around 670,000 distinct CDR3 sequences in the sample, roughly 40% were seen once. Note on this clonotype: Its antigen is unknown.

There are 14 residues in the CDR3. Per the germline V gene, CDR1 is DFQATT and CDR2 is SNEGSKA (reference sequence). V was clipped by 1 base and J by 7 bases; unmatched bases: 4. The V gene is TRBV20-1, the J gene TRBJ1-6; 7 bases agree with TRBD1. The sample taken for sequencing was peripheral blood. This clonotype was sampled from an adult man with Graves' ophthalmopathy. CDR3 loop: CSARGGQQNSPLHF. The CDR3 nucleotides are TGCAGTGCTAGAGGGGGACAGCAGAATTCACCCCTCCACTTT.